This TCR beta chain derives from a study of cytomegalovirus exposure and HLA in healthy donors. For the study at large: A later analysis reported the 130 or so validation repertoires used the same platform as the roughly 700 first-cohort repertoires. Study findings and constraints: Diagnosis of cytomegalovirus status made by the classifier reportedly showed high specificity and sensitivity. The authors enumerated over 150 TCR beta chains as linked to cytomegalovirus.

Profiled with immunoSEQ multiplex PCR; TCRdb holds only in-frame clones, not every one. The data show some 340,000 clones, roughly 87% seen once. Germline values: CDR1 LGHNA, CDR2 YNFKEQ. V lost 0 bases, J lost 3 bases, and 9 bases lay in between. The CDR3 extends over 15 amino acids. Of note for this clone: What it binds is unknown.

The sequenced sample consisted of PBMCs. The chain has TRBV4-2 and TRBJ1-5; D unresolved. The sequence came from a woman aged 25 to 39 in good health and CMV-seropositive. The chain's CDR3 is CASSQDQGLNQPQHF. The CDR3 DNA sequence: TGTGCCAGCAGCCAAGATCAAGGCCTCAATCAGCCCCAGCATTTT.